The rows below give T cell receptor beta chains drawn from one sample of a study of blood T cell repertoires in COVID-19. The assay was immunoSEQ multiplex PCR, and TCRdb's table has in-frame clones only and misses some. Of roughly 230,000 clones in the sample, approximately 85% were seen once. The sequenced material came from peripheral blood. All receptors come from a man aged 45 to 65 with COVID-19, enrolled during active disease. Each CDR3 is given with its conserved first and last residue. D genes are given only for firm matches. Clone size is not always given. Where it is, it says once, few, many or a class for expanded clones.

V gene	D gene	J gene	clone size	CDR3 protein	CDR3 DNA
TRBV29-1	NA	TRBJ2-5	few	CSVEDLGLGETQYF	TGCAGCGTTGAAGATCTGGGGCTGGGAGAGACCCAGTACTTC
TRBV9	TRBD1	TRBJ1-6	NA	CASSPRDRGSSPLHF	TGTGCCAGCAGCCCCCGGGACAGGGGTAGTTCACCCCTCCACTTT
TRBV24-1	NA	TRBJ2-2	NA	CATTGVDATGELFF	TGTGCCACCACAGGGGTCGACGCCACCGGGGAGCTGTTTTTT
TRBV5-5	TRBD2	TRBJ2-1	NA	CASSLERLAGDNEQFF	TGTGCCAGCAGCTTAGAACGACTAGCGGGCGACAATGAGCAGTTCTTC
TRBV4-1	NA	TRBJ1-2	NA	CASSQVTGNYGYTF	TGCGCCAGCAGCCAAGTTACAGGGAACTATGGCTACACCTTC
TRBV5-4	NA	TRBJ2-7	NA	CASSPDPGRAYEQYF	TGTGCCAGCAGCCCTGACCCGGGCAGGGCCTACGAGCAGTACTTC
TRBV19	TRBD2	TRBJ2-2	NA	CASKSGGANTGELFF	TGTGCCAGTAAGAGCGGGGGGGCTAACACCGGGGAGCTGTTTTTT
TRBV7-2	TRBD2	TRBJ2-1	NA	CASSLGLAGGYNEQFF	TGTGCCAGCAGCTTAGGACTAGCGGGGGGATACAATGAGCAGTTCTTC
TRBV19	NA	TRBJ1-2	NA	CASSSGTFGYTF	TGTGCCAGTAGTTCAGGGACATTTGGCTACACCTTC
TRBV19	NA	TRBJ1-4	NA	CASSPPRGRGKEKLFF	TGTGCCAGTAGTCCACCCCGCGGAAGGGGGAAAGAAAAACTGTTTTTT
TRBV5-5	TRBD2	TRBJ2-7	NA	CASSPTSGSSYEQYF	TGTGCCAGCAGCCCGACTAGCGGCAGCTCCTACGAGCAGTACTTC
TRBV21-1	NA	TRBJ1-2	NA	CASSKAVRDRDYGYTF	TGTGCCAGCAGCAAAGCGGTCCGGGACAGAGACTATGGCTACACCTTC
TRBV27	TRBD1	TRBJ1-2	NA	CASSPTTGTGGVYGYTF	TGTGCCAGCAGTCCAACAACCGGGACAGGGGGAGTATATGGCTACACCTTC
TRBV12-5	NA	TRBJ2-3	NA	CASGSEGDTQYF	TGTGCTAGTGGTTCGGAGGGGGATACGCAGTATTTT
TRBV5-1	TRBD2	TRBJ2-3	NA	CASSFGLATDTQYF	TGCGCCAGCAGCTTTGGACTAGCAACAGATACGCAGTATTTT
TRBV13	NA	TRBJ1-5	NA	CASSFRGSGNQPQHF	TGTGCCAGCAGCTTCCGGGGGTCAGGCAATCAGCCCCAGCATTTT
TRBV4-1	TRBD2	TRBJ2-1	NA	CASSQAERGGKNEQFF	TGCGCCAGCAGCCAAGCGGAGCGGGGGGGCAAAAATGAGCAGTTCTTC
TRBV6-6	NA	TRBJ1-6	NA	CASSYEGSPLHF	TGTGCCAGCAGTTACGAGGGATCACCCCTCCACTTT
TRBV7-2	TRBD2	TRBJ2-5	once	CASGIAGGRETQYF	TGTGCCAGCGGAATAGCGGGGGGGCGTGAGACCCAGTACTTC
TRBV9	TRBD2	TRBJ2-5	NA	CASSVGLAGGETQYF	TGTGCCAGCAGCGTAGGTCTAGCGGGGGGTGAGACCCAGTACTTC
TRBV5-4	NA	TRBJ2-5	NA	CASREGDYQETQYF	TGTGCCAGCAGGGAGGGTGATTACCAAGAGACCCAGTACTTC
TRBV4-1	NA	TRBJ1-3	NA	CASSQESVSGNTIYF	TGCGCCAGCAGCCAAGAGTCCGTCTCTGGAAACACCATATATTTT
TRBV5-1	TRBD1	TRBJ1-4	once	CASSGGTGVATNEKLFF	TGCGCCAGCAGCGGGGGGACAGGGGTTGCAACTAATGAAAAACTGTTTTTT
TRBV2	TRBD1	TRBJ1-2	few	CASSPGQGNNLYGYTF	TGTGCCAGCAGCCCGGGACAGGGCAACAACCTCTATGGCTACACCTTC
TRBV5-1	TRBD1	TRBJ1-1	NA	CASSLEGDRGGGTEAFF	TGCGCCAGCAGCTTGGAAGGGGACAGGGGAGGAGGCACTGAAGCTTTCTTT
TRBV7-6	TRBD2	TRBJ2-1	NA	CASSSSQRGETYNEQFF	TGTGCCAGCAGCTCTTCCCAGCGGGGGGAGACCTACAATGAGCAGTTCTTC
TRBV10-3	TRBD1	TRBJ2-7	once	CAINTGGTYEQYF	TGTGCCATCAACACAGGGGGCACCTACGAGCAGTACTTC
TRBV5-1	TRBD1	TRBJ1-2	NA	CASSLYQGAYGYTF	TGCGCCAGCAGCTTGTACCAGGGGGCATACGGCTACACCTTC
TRBV6-1	NA	TRBJ2-7	NA	CASSEISRTYSYEQYF	TGTGCCAGCAGTGAAATCAGCAGGACTTACTCCTACGAGCAGTACTTC
TRBV7-9	NA	TRBJ2-1	NA	CASSLGGGPVEEQFF	TGTGCCAGCAGCTTAGGTGGGGGCCCCGTTGAGGAGCAGTTCTTC
TRBV3-1/TRBV3-2	TRBD1	TRBJ2-5	NA	CASSPLGTVQETQYF	TGTGCCAGCAGCCCTCTAGGGACAGTCCAAGAGACCCAGTACTTC
TRBV27	NA	TRBJ1-2	NA	CASSPAGLGYGYTF	TGTGCCAGCAGTCCGGCAGGGCTAGGCTATGGCTACACCTTC
TRBV2	NA	TRBJ2-7	NA	CASSERRRPATYEQYF	TGTGCCAGCAGTGAACGAAGGAGACCCGCCACCTACGAGCAGTACTTC
TRBV19	NA	TRBJ1-6	NA	CASSPTEYNSPLHF	TGTGCCAGTAGTCCGACAGAATATAATTCACCCCTCCACTTT
TRBV7-2	NA	TRBJ2-5	NA	CASSLVVGGYGTQYF	TGTGCCAGCAGCTTAGTGGTGGGGGGTTACGGGACCCAGTACTTC
TRBV10-1	TRBD1	TRBJ2-1	NA	CASSKGAHEQFF	TGCGCCAGCAGCAAGGGGGCTCATGAGCAGTTCTTC
TRBV6-5	TRBD1	TRBJ1-2	NA	CARGQGEDGYTF	TGTGCCAGAGGACAGGGTGAGGATGGCTACACCTTC